This TCR beta chain was captured by sequencing in a study of T cell responses to AZD1222 COVID-19 vaccine. Whole-study context: Timing groups of about 4 and about 12 weeks for second doses were pooled. Regarding the study as a whole: Baseline seropositives among AZD1222 recipients totaled only five or six. Nearly half of spike-specific TCRs reportedly target variant regions that are unmutated in the B.1.351 and B.1.1.7 variants. Donors in the cohort were predominantly white British and more often female, and clonal diversity was possibly underestimated.

Trimming stripped 2 bases from V and 4 bases from J, with 8 bases between. This CDR3 contains 13 residues. Germline V lookup: CDR1 MDHEN, CDR2 SYDVKM. On this clone: The antigen is undetermined.

Here immunoSEQ multiplex PCR was the method, and the copy in TCRdb shows in-frame clones only, minus some. The profile covers 120,000 or so clones, with around 90% appearing a single time and around 2.8% taken by the ten largest. This receptor was identified in an adult in good health. Sequencing used peripheral blood, obtained on day 0 of AZD1222 vaccination. The V gene is TRBV28, the J gene TRBJ1-2; D is ambiguous. CDR3: CASSLLGGYGYTF. The DNA of the CDR3 is TGTGCCAGCAGTTTACTGGGAGGCTATGGCTACACCTTC.